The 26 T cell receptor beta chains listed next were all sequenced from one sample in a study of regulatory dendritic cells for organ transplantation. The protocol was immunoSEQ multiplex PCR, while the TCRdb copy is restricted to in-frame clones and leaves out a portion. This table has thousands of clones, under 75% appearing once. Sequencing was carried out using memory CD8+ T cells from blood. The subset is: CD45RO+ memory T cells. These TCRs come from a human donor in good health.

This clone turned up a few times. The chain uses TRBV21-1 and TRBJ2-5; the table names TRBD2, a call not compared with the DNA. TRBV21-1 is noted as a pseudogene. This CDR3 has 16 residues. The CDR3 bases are TGTGCCAGCAGGACCCCGGGTCTCCTACCCCAAGAGACCCAGTACTTC. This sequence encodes CASRTPGLLPQETQYF.

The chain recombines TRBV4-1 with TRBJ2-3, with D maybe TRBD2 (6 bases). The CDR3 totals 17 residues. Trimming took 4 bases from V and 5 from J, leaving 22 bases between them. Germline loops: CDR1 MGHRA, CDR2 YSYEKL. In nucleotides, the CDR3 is TGCGCCAGCAGCCCGACCCCCCCTGGGGAAGCGGGAGATACGCAGTATTTT. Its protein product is CASSPTPPGEAGDTQYF.

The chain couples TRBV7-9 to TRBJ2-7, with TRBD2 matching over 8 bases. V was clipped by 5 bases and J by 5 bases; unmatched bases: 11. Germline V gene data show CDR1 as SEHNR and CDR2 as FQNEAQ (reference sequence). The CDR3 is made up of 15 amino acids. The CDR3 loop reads CASSPRGGGPNEQYF. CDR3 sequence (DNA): TGTGCCAGCAGCCCCCGGGGGGGAGGGCCGAACGAGCAGTACTTC.

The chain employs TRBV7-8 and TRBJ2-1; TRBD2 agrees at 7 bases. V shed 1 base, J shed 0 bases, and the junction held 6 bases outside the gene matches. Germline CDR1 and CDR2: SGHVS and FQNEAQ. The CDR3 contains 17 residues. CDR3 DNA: TGTGCCAGCAGCTTAGGTGTGGGACTACACTCCTACAATGAGCAGTTCTTC. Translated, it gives CASSLGVGLHSYNEQFF.

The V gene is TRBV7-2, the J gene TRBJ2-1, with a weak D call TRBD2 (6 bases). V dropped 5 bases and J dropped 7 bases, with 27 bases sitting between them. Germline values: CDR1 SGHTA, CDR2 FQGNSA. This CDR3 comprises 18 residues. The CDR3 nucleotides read TGTGCCAGCAGCCCCCCGGGGCAGGGAGGATCTACAGGTAATGAGCAGTTCTTC. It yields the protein CASSPPGQGGSTGNEQFF.

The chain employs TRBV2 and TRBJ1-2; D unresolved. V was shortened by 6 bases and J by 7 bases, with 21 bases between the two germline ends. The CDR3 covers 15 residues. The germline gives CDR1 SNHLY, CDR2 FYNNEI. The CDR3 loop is CASSPPEWKACGYTF. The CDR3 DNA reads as TGTGCCAGCAGCCCGCCGGAGTGGAAGGCATGTGGCTACACCTTC.

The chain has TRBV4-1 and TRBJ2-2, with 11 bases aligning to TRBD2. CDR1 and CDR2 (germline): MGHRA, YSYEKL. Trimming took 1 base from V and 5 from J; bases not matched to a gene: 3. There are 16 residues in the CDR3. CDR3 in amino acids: CASSQAASGGTGELFF. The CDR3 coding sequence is TGCGCCAGCAGCCAAGCCGCTAGCGGGGGGACCGGGGAGCTGTTTTTT.

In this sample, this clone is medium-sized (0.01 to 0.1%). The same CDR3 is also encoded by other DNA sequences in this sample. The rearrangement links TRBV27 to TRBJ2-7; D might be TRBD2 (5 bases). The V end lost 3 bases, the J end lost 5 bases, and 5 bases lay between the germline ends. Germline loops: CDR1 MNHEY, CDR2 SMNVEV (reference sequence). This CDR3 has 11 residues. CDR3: CASSFGNEQYF. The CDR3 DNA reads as TGTGCCAGCAGTTTCGGGAACGAGCAGTACTTC.

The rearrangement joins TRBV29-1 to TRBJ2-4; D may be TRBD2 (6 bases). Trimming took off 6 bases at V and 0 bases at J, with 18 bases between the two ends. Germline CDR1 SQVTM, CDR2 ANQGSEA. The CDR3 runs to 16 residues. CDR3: CSVRGGPHLAKNIQYF. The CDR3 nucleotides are TGCAGCGTGAGAGGAGGGCCCCACTTAGCCAAAAACATTCAGTACTTC.

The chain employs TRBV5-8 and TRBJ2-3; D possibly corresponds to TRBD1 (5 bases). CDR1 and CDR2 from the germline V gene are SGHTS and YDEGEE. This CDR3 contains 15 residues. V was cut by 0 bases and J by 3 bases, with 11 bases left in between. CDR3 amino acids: CASSLGDSSTDTQYF. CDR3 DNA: TGTGCCAGCAGCTTGGGAGACAGTAGTACAGATACGCAGTATTTT.

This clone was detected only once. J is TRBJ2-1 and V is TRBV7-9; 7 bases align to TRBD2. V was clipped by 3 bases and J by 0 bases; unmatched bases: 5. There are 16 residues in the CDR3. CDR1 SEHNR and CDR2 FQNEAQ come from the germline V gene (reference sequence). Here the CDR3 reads CASSFSGGGSYNEQFF. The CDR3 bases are TGTGCCAGCAGCTTCAGTGGGGGGGGCTCCTACAATGAGCAGTTCTTC.

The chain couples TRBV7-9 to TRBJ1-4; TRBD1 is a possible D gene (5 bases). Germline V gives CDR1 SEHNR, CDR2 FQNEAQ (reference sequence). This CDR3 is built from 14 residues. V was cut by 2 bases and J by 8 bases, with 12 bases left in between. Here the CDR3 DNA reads TGTGCCAGCAGCTTAAGCTCGGCAGGGGAAAAACTGTTTTTT. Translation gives CASSLSSAGEKLFF.

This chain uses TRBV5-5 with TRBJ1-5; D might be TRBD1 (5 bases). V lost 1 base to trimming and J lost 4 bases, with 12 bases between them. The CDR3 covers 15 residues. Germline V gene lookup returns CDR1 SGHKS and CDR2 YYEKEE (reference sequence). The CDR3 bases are TGTGCCAGCAGCTTGCTCGGTGACAGTAATCAGCCCCAGCATTTT. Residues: CASSLLGDSNQPQHF.

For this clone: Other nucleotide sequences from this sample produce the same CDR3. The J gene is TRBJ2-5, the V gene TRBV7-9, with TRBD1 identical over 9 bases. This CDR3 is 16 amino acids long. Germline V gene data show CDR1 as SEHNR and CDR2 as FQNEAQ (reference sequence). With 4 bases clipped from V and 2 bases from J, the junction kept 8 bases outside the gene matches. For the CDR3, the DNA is TGTGCCAGCAGCTCCCTCAGGGACAGGGCACAAGAGACCCAGTACTTC. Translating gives CASSSLRDRAQETQYF.

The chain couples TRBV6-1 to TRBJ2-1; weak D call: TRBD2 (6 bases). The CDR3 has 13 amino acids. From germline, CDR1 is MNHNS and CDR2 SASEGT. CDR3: CSTEWAGSNEQFF. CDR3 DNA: TGTTCCACGGAATGGGCGGGGTCCAATGAGCAGTTCTTC.

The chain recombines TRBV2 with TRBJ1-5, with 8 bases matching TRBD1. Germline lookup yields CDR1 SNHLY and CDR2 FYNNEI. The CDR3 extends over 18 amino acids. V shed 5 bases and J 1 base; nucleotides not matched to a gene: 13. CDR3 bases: TGTGCCAGCAGTAGGGAGCGTCAGGGGGCGGTCAGCAATCAGCCCCAGCATTTT. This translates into CASSRERQGAVSNQPQHF.

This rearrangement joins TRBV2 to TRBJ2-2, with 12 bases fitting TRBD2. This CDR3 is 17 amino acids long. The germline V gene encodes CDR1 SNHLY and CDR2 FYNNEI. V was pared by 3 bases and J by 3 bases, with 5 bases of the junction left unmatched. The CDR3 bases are TGTGCCAGCAGTGATGGACTAGCGGGGCGCCACACCGGGGAGCTGTTTTTT. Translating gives CASSDGLAGRHTGELFF.

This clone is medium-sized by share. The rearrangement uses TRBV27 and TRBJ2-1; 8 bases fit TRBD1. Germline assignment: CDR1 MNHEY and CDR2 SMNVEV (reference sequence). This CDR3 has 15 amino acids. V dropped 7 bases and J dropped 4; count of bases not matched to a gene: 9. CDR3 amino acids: CASTSDRDGYNEQFF. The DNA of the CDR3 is TGTGCCAGCACCTCGGACAGGGACGGGTACAATGAGCAGTTCTTC.

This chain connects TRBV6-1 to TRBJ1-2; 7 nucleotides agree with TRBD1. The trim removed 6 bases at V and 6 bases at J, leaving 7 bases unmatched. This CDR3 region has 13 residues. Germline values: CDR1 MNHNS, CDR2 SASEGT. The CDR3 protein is CASSSTGVHGYTF. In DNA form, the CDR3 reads TGTGCCAGCAGCTCTACAGGGGTACATGGCTACACCTTC.

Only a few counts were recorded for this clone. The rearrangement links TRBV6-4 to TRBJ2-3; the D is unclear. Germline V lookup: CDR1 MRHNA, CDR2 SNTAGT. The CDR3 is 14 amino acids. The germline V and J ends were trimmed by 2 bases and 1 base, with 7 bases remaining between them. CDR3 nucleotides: TGTGCCAGCAGTGACGGGCCAGGCACAGATACGCAGTATTTT. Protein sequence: CASSDGPGTDTQYF.

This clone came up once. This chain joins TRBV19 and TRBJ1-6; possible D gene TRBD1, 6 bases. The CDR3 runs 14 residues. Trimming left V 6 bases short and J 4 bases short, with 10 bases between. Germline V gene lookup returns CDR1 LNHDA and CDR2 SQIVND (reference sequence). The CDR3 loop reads CASRPGQYNSPLHF. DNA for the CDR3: TGTGCCAGTAGACCAGGACAGTATAATTCACCCCTCCACTTT.

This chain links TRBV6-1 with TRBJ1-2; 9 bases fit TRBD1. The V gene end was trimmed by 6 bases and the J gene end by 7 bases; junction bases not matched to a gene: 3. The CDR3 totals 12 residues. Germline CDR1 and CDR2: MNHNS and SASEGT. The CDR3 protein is CASRQGAGGYTF. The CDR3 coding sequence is TGTGCCAGCAGACAGGGGGCCGGTGGCTACACCTTC.

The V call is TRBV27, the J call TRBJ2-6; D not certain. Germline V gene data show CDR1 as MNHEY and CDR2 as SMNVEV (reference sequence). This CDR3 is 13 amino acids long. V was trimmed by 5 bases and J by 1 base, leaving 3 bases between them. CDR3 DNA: TGTGCCAGCAGTCCTTCTGGGGCCAACGTCCTGACTTTC. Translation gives CASSPSGANVLTF.

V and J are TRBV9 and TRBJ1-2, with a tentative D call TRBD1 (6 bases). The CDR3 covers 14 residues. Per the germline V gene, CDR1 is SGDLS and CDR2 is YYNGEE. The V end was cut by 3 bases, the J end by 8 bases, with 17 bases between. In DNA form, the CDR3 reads TGTGCCAGCAGCGATCGACAGGCGGTTCAAGGCTACACCTTC. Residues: CASSDRQAVQGYTF.

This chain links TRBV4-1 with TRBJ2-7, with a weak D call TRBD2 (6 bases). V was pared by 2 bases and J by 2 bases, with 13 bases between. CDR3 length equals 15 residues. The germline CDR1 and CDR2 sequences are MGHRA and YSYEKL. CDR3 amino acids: CASSQSGTAPYEQYF. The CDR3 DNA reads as TGCGCCAGCAGCCAATCCGGGACTGCCCCCTACGAGCAGTACTTC.

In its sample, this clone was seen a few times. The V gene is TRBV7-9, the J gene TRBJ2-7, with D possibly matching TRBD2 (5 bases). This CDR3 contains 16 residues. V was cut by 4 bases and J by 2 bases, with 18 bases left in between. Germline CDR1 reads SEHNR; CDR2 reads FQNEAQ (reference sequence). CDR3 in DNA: TGTGCCAGCAGCTCCGAGAGGGCCAGGCTCCCCTACGAGCAGTACTTC. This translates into CASSSERARLPYEQYF.